This passage covers 11 T cell receptor beta chains from one sample sequenced in a study of blood T cells in healthy people across ages (dated by TCRdb to about 2015). Library preparation employed 5' RACE. This sample was sequenced with an Illumina HiSeq 2500. A second about 7 to 11 cycle PCR used a sample-barcoded 5' primer and a J-beta primer mix. The raw public data were reprocessed by TCRdb itself: fastp quality trimming at Q25, MiXCR clonotype calling, in-frame beta chains only. Records with the same CDR3 protein are collapsed into one entry carrying the most frequent genes and DNA. The sample table records around 800,000 distinct CDR3 sequences; less than 80% of these occur just once. Together, the top ten hold roughly a quarter of the sample. The specimen was blood. The receptors shown here come from a man aged 25-45 years in good health.

J is TRBJ1-5 and V is TRBV20-1; no definite D call. The CDR3 is made up of 15 amino acids. Germline CDR1 is DFQATT and CDR2 is SNEGSKA (reference sequence). V was shortened by 3 bases and J by 1 base, with 13 bases between the two germline ends. CDR3 amino acids: CSASREYGSNQPQHF. In DNA form, the CDR3 reads TGCAGTGCTAGCAGAGAATATGGGAGCAATCAGCCCCAGCATTTT.

This clonotype was detected a few times. The chain employs TRBV20-1 and TRBJ2-3; tentatively, D is TRBD2 (6 bases). With 2 bases removed from V and 1 base from J, the gap between germline ends came to 10 bases. CDR1 is DFQATT, CDR2 SNEGSKA, per germline (reference sequence). This CDR3 has 14 residues. The CDR3 loop is CSARLAVGTDTQYF. CDR3 DNA: TGCAGTGCTAGATTAGCGGTGGGCACAGATACGCAGTATTTT.

This clonotype came up a few times. The CDR3 protein is CASSERPGPTNEKLFF. The CDR3 coding sequence is TGTGCCAGCAGTGAAAGACCCGGGCCCACTAATGAAAAACTGTTTTTT. V and J are TRBV6-1 and TRBJ1-4; D uncertain. CDR3 length: 16 amino acids. V was shortened by 2 bases and J by 2 bases, with 12 bases between the two germline ends. CDR1 is MNHNS and CDR2 is SASEGT in the germline V gene.

This chain links TRBV7-9 with TRBJ1-2, with 7 bases fitting TRBD1. V was clipped by 5 bases and J by 9 bases; unmatched bases: 12. This CDR3 contains 14 residues. Germline V gene sequence: CDR1 SEHNR, CDR2 FQNEAQ (reference sequence). The CDR3 sequence: CASSVSGTVLSYTF. The CDR3 DNA reads TGTGCCAGCAGCGTATCCGGGACAGTTCTGAGCTACACCTTC.

This clonotype has more than one count but fewer than ten. The rearrangement links TRBV7-3 to TRBJ2-1; D perhaps matches TRBD2 (5 bases). The CDR3 contains 16 residues. Germline V gene lookup returns CDR1 SGHTA and CDR2 FQGTGA. Deletions cut 5 bases from V and 1 base from J, with 15 bases between. CDR3 DNA: TGTGCCAGCAGCCCCTTCGGGGTCGGGTCCTACAATGAGCAGTTCTTC. The encoded protein is CASSPFGVGSYNEQFF.

V gene TRBV15 combines with J gene TRBJ1-2; a weak D match, TRBD1 (5 bases). The CDR3 has 15 residues. Deletions cut 6 bases from V and 8 bases from J, with 22 bases between. The germline V gene encodes CDR1 LNHNV and CDR2 YYDKDF (reference sequence). The chain's CDR3 is CATRMARGATVGYTF. The CDR3 region has the DNA TGTGCCACCAGGATGGCCCGGGGCGCGACGGTCGGCTACACCTTC. Using reference TRBV15 and TRBJ1-2 for the parts outside the CDR3, the full variable domain is DAMVIQNPRYQVTQFGKPVTLSCSQTLNHNVMYWYQQKSSQAPKLLFHYYDKDFNNEADTPDNFQSRRPNTSFCFLDIRSPGLGDTAMYLCATRMARGATVGYTFGSGTRLTVV.

This clonotype was seen repeatedly, ten times or more. The CDR3 protein is CASSRTGLTDTQYF. DNA of the CDR3: TGTGCCAGCAGTCGGACGGGACTCACAGATACGCAGTATTTT. The chain uses TRBV12-3 or TRBV12-4 and TRBJ2-3; D is possibly TRBD2 (6 bases). V was clipped by 5 bases and J by 2 bases, with 11 bases between them. This CDR3 is 14 amino acids long.

The chain combines TRBV7-9 with TRBJ2-6; maybe TRBD2 (6 bases). Germline lookup yields CDR1 SEHNR and CDR2 FQNEAQ (reference sequence). The CDR3 consists of 14 residues. Trimming took off 2 bases at V and 9 bases at J, with 11 bases between the two ends. CDR3 sequence reads: CASSLYTEGNVLTF. CDR3 DNA sequence: TGTGCCAGCAGCTTATACACGGAGGGCAACGTCCTGACTTTC. Together with reference TRBV7-9 and TRBJ2-6, the CDR3 gives the full variable domain: DTGVSQNPRHKITKRGQNVTFRCDPISEHNRLYWYRQTLGQGPEFLTYFQNEAQLEKSRLLSDRFSAERPKGSFSTLEIQRTEQGDSAMYLCASSLYTEGNVLTFGAGSRLTVL.

This clonotype has a handful of counts. The V gene is TRBV6-5, the J gene TRBJ2-4, with no clear D. The J call may be faulty, since TRBJ2-5 better matches the DNA end. CDR1 is MNHEY and CDR2 is SVGAGI in the germline V gene. This CDR3 is 13 amino acids long. CDR3 bases: TGTGCCAGCAGTTCCGCGACTGAAGAGACCCAGTACTTC. Protein: CASSSATEETQYF.

In DNA form, the CDR3 reads TGCAGCGTTGGAGACAGGGCCCTTTCCTACGAGCAGTACTTC. Translation: CSVGDRALSYEQYF. The chain has TRBV29-1 and TRBJ2-7, with 7 bases aligning to TRBD1. From germline, CDR1 is SQVTM and CDR2 ANQGSEA. The length of the CDR3 is 14 residues. J lost 1 base, V lost 4 bases, and 7 bases had no gene match.

This clonotype was seen a single time. The rearrangement links TRBV12-3 or TRBV12-4 to TRBJ1-2, with a possible D match to TRBD1 (5 bases). CDR3 size: 15 residues. Trimming pared 0 bases from V and 6 bases from J, leaving 14 bases between. CDR3 protein: CASSLAPGRGDGYTF. In nucleotides, the CDR3 is TGTGCCAGCAGTTTAGCGCCAGGGCGAGGAGATGGCTACACCTTC.